This TCR beta chain is drawn from a study of control samples from healthy donors and cancer patients. The germline gives CDR1 MDHEN, CDR2 SYDVKM. V dropped 8 bases and J dropped 6 bases, with 14 bases sitting between them. The CDR3 runs to 13 residues. Measured with immunoSEQ multiplex PCR; TCRdb has only the in-frame clones, and not every one. In the table there are some 29,000 clones, nearly 90% of which are singletons. Sequenced input: formalin-fixed, paraffin-embedded tissue. The receptor comes from a female donor with melanoma. J is TRBJ1-3 and V is TRBV28; no clear D. In nucleotides, the CDR3 is TGTGCCAGCGGGTCCGGTGGATTAAACACCATATATTTT. Translating gives CASGSGGLNTIYF.